This T cell receptor beta chain came from a study of cytomegalovirus exposure and HLA in healthy donors. The PCR employed 60 Vbeta primers together with 13 Jbeta primers. Measured with immunoSEQ multiplex PCR; TCRdb has only the in-frame clones, and not every one. Its table records about 140,000 clones. To note about this clone: No antigen is known for it.

Study-level results: Clonal expansion was found to be greater in HLA-associated TCR beta chains than in equally common others in a later analysis. Earlier analysis looked at TCR beta V segments, and most were productive about 87% or about 30% of the time. According to reports, the classifier identified cytomegalovirus status with high specificity and sensitivity.

The material sequenced was PBMCs. The TCR was taken from a woman aged 18-29 years in good health and CMV-seronegative.

CDR3 bases: TGTGCCAGCACCGATCCGGACAGTTCCGAAAAACTGTTTTTT. Translating it yields CASTDPDSSEKLFF. This chain uses TRBV7-9 with TRBJ1-4, with D tentatively TRBD1 (6 bases). Germline CDR1 and CDR2: SEHNR and FQNEAQ (reference sequence). V lost 7 bases and J 8 bases, leaving 17 bases between the germline ends. This CDR3 has 14 residues.